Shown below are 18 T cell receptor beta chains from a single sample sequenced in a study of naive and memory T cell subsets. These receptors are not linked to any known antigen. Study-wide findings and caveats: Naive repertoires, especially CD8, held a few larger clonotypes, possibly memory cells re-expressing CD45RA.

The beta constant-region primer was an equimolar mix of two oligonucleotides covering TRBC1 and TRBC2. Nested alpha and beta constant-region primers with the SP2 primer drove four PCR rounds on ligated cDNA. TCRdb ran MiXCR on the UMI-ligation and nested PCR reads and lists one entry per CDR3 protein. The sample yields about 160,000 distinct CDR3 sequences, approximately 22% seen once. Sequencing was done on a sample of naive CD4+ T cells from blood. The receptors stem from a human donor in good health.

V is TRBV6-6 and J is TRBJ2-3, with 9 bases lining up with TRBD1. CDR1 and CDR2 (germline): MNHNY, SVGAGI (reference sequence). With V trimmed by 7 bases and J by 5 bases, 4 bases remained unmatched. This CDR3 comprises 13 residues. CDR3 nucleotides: TGTGCCAGCAAACAGGGGGCGGGAGATACGCAGTATTTT. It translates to CASKQGAGDTQYF.

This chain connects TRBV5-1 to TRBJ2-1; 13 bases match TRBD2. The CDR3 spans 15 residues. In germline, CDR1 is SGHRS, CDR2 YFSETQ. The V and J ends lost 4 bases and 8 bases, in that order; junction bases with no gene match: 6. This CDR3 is CASSTGLAGSDEQFF. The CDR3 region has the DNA TGCGCCAGCAGCACGGGACTAGCGGGATCGGATGAGCAGTTCTTC.

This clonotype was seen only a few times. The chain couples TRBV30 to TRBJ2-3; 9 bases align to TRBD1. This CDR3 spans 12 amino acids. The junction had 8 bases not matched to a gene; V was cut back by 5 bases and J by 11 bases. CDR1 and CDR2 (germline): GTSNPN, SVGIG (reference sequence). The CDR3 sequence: CAWEGQGYKQYF. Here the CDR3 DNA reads TGTGCCTGGGAAGGACAGGGGTACAAGCAGTATTTT.

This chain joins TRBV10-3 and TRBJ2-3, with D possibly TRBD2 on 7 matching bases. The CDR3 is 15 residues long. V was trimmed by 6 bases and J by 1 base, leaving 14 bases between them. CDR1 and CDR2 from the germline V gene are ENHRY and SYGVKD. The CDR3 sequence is CAIRERDTGTDTQYF. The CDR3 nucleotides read TGTGCCATCAGGGAGCGGGACACGGGCACAGATACGCAGTATTTT.

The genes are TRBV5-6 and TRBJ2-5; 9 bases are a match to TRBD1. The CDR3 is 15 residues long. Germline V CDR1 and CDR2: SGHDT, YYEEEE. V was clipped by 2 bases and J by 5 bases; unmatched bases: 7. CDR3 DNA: TGTGCCAGCAGCTTACAAACAGGGGGCCGTGAGACCCAGTACTTC. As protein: CASSLQTGGRETQYF.

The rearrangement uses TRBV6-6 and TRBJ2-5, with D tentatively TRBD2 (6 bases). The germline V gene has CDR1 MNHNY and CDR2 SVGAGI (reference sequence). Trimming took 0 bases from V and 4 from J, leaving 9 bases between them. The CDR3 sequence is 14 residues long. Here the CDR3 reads CASSYSGGRETQYF. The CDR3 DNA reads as TGTGCCAGCAGTTACTCGGGGGGTAGAGAGACCCAGTACTTC.

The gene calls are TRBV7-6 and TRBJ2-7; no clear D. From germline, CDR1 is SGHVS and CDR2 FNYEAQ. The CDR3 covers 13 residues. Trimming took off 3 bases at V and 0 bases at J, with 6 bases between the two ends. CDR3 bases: TGTGCCAGCAGCTTGAGCGACTCCTACGAGCAGTACTTC. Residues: CASSLSDSYEQYF.

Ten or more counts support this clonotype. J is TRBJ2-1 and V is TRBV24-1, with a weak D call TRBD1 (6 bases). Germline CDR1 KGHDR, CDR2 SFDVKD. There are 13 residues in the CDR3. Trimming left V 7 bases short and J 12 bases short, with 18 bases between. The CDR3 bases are TGTGCCACCAGGAGAGGGACACAAAAAGGGCAGTTCTTC. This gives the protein CATRRGTQKGQFF.

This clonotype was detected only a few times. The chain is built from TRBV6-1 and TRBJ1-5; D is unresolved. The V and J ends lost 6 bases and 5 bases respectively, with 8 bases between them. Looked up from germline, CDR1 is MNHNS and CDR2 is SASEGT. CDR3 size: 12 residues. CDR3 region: CASRVSDQPQHF. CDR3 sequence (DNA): TGTGCCAGCAGAGTCAGCGATCAGCCCCAGCATTTT.

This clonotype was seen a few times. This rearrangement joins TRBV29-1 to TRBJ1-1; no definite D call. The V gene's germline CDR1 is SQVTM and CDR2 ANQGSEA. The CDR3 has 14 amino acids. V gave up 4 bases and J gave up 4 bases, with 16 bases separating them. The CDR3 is CSVGGALVSTEAFF. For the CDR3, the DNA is TGCAGCGTTGGTGGAGCGTTAGTGAGCACTGAAGCTTTCTTT.

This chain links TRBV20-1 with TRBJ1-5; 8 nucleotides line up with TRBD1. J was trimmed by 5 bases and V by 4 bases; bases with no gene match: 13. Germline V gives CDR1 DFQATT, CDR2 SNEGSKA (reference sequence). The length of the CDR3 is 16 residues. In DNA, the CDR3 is TGCAGTGCTACAAAGTTAGACAGGGGAGGCGATCAGCCCCAGCATTTT. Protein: CSATKLDRGGDQPQHF.

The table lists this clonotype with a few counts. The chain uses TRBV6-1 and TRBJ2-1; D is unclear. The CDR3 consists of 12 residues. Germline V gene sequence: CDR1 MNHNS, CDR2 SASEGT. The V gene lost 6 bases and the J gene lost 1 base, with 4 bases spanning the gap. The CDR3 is CASRGSYNEQFF. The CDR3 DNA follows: TGTGCCAGCAGGGGGTCCTACAATGAGCAGTTCTTC.

CDR3 amino acids: CATSRDQGPQETQYF. DNA for the CDR3: TGTGCCACCAGCAGAGATCAGGGGCCCCAGGAGACCCAGTACTTC. The chain uses TRBV15 and TRBJ2-5, with a tentative D call TRBD1 (6 bases). From germline, CDR1 is LNHNV and CDR2 YYDKDF (reference sequence). The CDR3 runs 15 residues. Trimming cost V 0 bases and J 5 bases, with 13 bases left between them. Together with reference TRBV15 and TRBJ2-5, the CDR3 gives the full variable domain: DAMVIQNPRYQVTQFGKPVTLSCSQTLNHNVMYWYQQKSSQAPKLLFHYYDKDFNNEADTPDNFQSRRPNTSFCFLDIRSPGLGDTAMYLCATSRDQGPQETQYFGPGTRLLVL.

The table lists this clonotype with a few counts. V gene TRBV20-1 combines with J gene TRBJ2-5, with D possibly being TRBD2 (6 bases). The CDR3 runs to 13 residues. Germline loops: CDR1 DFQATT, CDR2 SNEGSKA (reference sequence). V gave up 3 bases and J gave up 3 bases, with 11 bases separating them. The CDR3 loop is CSASGSRKETQYF. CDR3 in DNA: TGCAGTGCTAGCGGGAGTCGGAAAGAGACCCAGTACTTC.

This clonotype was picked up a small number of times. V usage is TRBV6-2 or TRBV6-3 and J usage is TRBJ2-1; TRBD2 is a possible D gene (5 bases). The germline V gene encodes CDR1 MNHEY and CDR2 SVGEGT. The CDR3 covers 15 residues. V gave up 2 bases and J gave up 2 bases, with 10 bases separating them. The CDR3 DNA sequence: TGTGCCAGCAGTTACAGGGAGTTTGCCTACAATGAGCAGTTCTTC. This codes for CASSYREFAYNEQFF.

CDR3 protein: CATSRDTRTGANVLTF. CDR3 DNA sequence: TGTGCCACCAGCAGAGATACGAGGACCGGGGCCAACGTCCTGACTTTC. The chain couples TRBV15 to TRBJ2-6; D is uncertain. The V and J ends lost 0 bases and 4 bases respectively, with 10 bases between them. Germline V gene lookup returns CDR1 LNHNV and CDR2 YYDKDF (reference sequence). The CDR3 extends over 16 amino acids. Full variable domain (outside the CDR3, taken from reference TRBV15 and TRBJ2-6): DAMVIQNPRYQVTQFGKPVTLSCSQTLNHNVMYWYQQKSSQAPKLLFHYYDKDFNNEADTPDNFQSRRPNTSFCFLDIRSPGLGDTAMYLCATSRDTRTGANVLTFGAGSRLTVL.

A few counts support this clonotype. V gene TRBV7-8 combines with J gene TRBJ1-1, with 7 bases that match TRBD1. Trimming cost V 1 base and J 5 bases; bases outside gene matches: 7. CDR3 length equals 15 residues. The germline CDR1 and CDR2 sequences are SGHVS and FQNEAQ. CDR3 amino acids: CASSLGRGRRTEAFF. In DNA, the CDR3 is TGTGCCAGCAGCTTAGGTAGGGGGCGAAGGACTGAAGCTTTCTTT.

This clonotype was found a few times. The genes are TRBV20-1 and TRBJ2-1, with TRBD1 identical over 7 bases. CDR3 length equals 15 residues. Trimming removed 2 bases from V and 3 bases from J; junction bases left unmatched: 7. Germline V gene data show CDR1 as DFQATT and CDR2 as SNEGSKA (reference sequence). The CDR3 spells CSARKGADHYNEQFF. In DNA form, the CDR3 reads TGCAGTGCTAGAAAGGGGGCGGACCACTACAATGAGCAGTTCTTC.